Listed here are 11 T cell receptor beta chains from one sample, sequenced in a study of T cell responses to AZD1222 COVID-19 vaccine. The method was immunoSEQ multiplex PCR; TCRdb's version includes in-frame clones alone and lacks a portion of them. The table has about 130,000 clones, about 90% seen once; the top ten hold roughly 2%. The specimen comprised peripheral blood, sampled on day 0 of AZD1222 vaccination. All receptors derive from an adult in good health.

The chain couples TRBV2 to TRBJ1-1; D not resolved. V was clipped by 5 bases and J by 3 bases, with 10 bases between them. Per the germline V gene, CDR1 is SNHLY and CDR2 is FYNNEI. There are 13 residues in the CDR3. The CDR3 DNA sequence: TGTGCCAGCAGTTATGACATCTACACTGAAGCTTTCTTT. Encoded protein: CASSYDIYTEAFF.

V and J are TRBV6-1 and TRBJ2-1; the D gene is possibly TRBD2 (5 bases). The CDR3 contains 17 residues. V gave up 4 bases and J gave up 0 bases, with 16 bases separating them. The germline V gene has CDR1 MNHNS and CDR2 SASEGT. CDR3 nucleotides: TGTGCCAGCAGTGTATCCGGAGGCAGAAGCTCCTACAATGAGCAGTTCTTC. Protein product: CASSVSGGRSSYNEQFF.

This chain links TRBV9 with TRBJ1-4, with D possibly TRBD1 on 5 matching bases. Per germline, CDR1 SGDLS and CDR2 YYNGEE. V was clipped by 5 bases and J by 6 bases, with 17 bases between them. There are 15 residues in the CDR3. CDR3 coding DNA: TGTGCCAGCAGTCATAGTTGGGAAGGGGATGAAAAACTGTTTTTT. This translates into CASSHSWEGDEKLFF.

This chain connects TRBV27 to TRBJ2-7, with 7 nucleotides matching TRBD1. This CDR3 is 15 amino acids long. Germline CDR1 MNHEY, CDR2 SMNVEV (reference sequence). The V and J ends lost 0 bases and 3 bases, in that order; junction bases with no gene match: 5. The CDR3 loop is CASSLSYRGDYEQYF. CDR3 nucleotide sequence: TGTGCCAGCAGTTTATCTTACAGGGGAGACTACGAGCAGTACTTC.

This clone was observed once. The chain uses TRBV6-5 and TRBJ1-5; D call uncertain. CDR3 size: 12 residues. Trimming removed 4 bases from V and 3 bases from J, with 4 bases in between. CDR1 MNHEY and CDR2 SVGAGI come from the germline V gene. For the CDR3, the DNA is TGTGCCAGCAGTTCCCTCAATCAGCCCCAGCATTTT. Amino acids: CASSSLNQPQHF.

The genes are TRBV6-1 and TRBJ2-7, with TRBD2 matching over 11 bases. The CDR3 is made up of 15 amino acids. CDR1 is MNHNS, CDR2 SASEGT, per germline. The V segment lost 7 bases and the J segment 4 bases; nucleotides outside the gene matches: 9. CDR3 residues: CASTDIAGGIYEQYF. In DNA, the CDR3 is TGTGCCAGCACCGACATAGCGGGGGGGATATACGAGCAGTACTTC.

The CDR3: CASSTAIGLAVTGELFF. The CDR3 DNA sequence: TGTGCCAGCAGCACCGCGATTGGACTAGCCGTCACCGGGGAGCTGTTTTTT. The V and J genes are TRBV13 and TRBJ2-2; the match to TRBD2 covers 8 bases. The germline CDR1 and CDR2 sequences are PRHDT and FYEKMQ (reference sequence). The CDR3 consists of 17 residues. The V segment lost 5 bases and the J segment 4 bases; nucleotides outside the gene matches: 12.

This sequence joins TRBV4-1 and TRBJ1-2; D perhaps matches TRBD1 (6 bases). The CDR3 consists of 18 residues. From germline, CDR1 is MGHRA and CDR2 YSYEKL. V lost 5 bases and J 3 bases, leaving 25 bases between the germline ends. CDR3 sequence (DNA): TGCGCCAGCAGCGGTGTGGAATCCCGGGACACGGATTACTATGGCTACACCTTC. It encodes CASSGVESRDTDYYGYTF.

This chain joins TRBV6-5 and TRBJ1-5; possibly TRBD1 for D (6 bases). Deletions cut 5 bases from V and 4 bases from J, with 6 bases between. CDR1 is MNHEY, CDR2 SVGAGI, per germline. This CDR3 spans 12 amino acids. This CDR3 reads CASSTGNQPQHF. Written as DNA, the CDR3 is TGTGCCAGCAGTACAGGGAATCAGCCCCAGCATTTT.

The chain employs TRBV7-2 and TRBJ1-4; D uncertain. Germline V lookup: CDR1 SGHTA, CDR2 FQGNSA. This CDR3 spans 15 amino acids. Between the trimmed V and J ends, which lost 2 bases and 4 bases, there was a span of 11 bases. The CDR3 region has the DNA TGTGCCAGCAGCTTAAAAGTCCGAGATAATGAAAAACTGTTTTTT. It translates to CASSLKVRDNEKLFF.

This sequence joins TRBV6-5 and TRBJ2-7; D is undetermined. With 2 bases removed from V and 2 bases from J, the gap between germline ends came to 10 bases. The CDR3 loop spans 14 amino acids. Per germline, CDR1 MNHEY and CDR2 SVGAGI. The CDR3 DNA follows: TGTGCCAGCAGTTACGTCCCGGGCCCCTACGAGCAGTACTTC. It encodes CASSYVPGPYEQYF.